This T cell receptor (beta chain) stems from a study of graft-versus-host responses after intestinal transplantation. Sequencing used immunoSEQ multiplex PCR; TCRdb keeps in-frame clones, though not all of them. This sample has tens of thousands of clones; roughly 90% occur once, and the top ten carry roughly 2.6%. On this clone: The antigen is undetermined.

Study results and caveats: Present in recipient marrow, GvH clones included some that appeared first in ileum or blood.

CDR1 and CDR2 from the germline V gene are MGHDK and SYGVNS. The CDR3 extends over 15 amino acids. Trimming took 7 bases from V and 4 from J, leaving 14 bases between them. This rearrangement joins TRBV25-1 to TRBJ2-6, with D perhaps matching TRBD1 (6 bases). The clonotype originates from a human donor who received an intestinal transplant. The sequences come from unstimulated CD8+ T cells sorted from spleen or lymph node cells, collected before intestinal transplant. As DNA, the CDR3 is TGTGCCAGCACTGGGGGCTTGGAGGGGGCCAACGTCCTGACTTTC. This translates into CASTGGLEGANVLTF.